Listed below are T cell receptor beta chains from one sample, sequenced in a study of T cell changes during pregnancy in multiple sclerosis. Some clones are missing from TCRdb's copy, which holds only in-frame ones; the method was immunoSEQ multiplex PCR. The data contain fewer than 65,000 clones, 91% of them singletons. Sample: peripheral blood, taken in the third trimester of pregnancy. These receptors were collected from a female donor in good health, enrolled as a control in a pregnancy study. Both conserved end residues are part of each CDR3. Each record gives: D gene, clone size, J gene, V gene, CDR3 DNA, CDR3 protein. A D gene is named only where the DNA matches it firmly. Size tells how often a clone was seen (once, few, many) or the class of an expanded clone, and some rows leave it out.

- - TRBJ1-3 TRBV30 TGTGCCTGCCTCCCCCGAGTGAACACCATATATTTT CACLPRVNTIYF
- - TRBJ2-7 TRBV7-9 TGTGCCAGCAGCTTCCGGGACACCAACTCGGGTGAGCAGTACTTC CASSFRDTNSGEQYF
TRBD1 once TRBJ1-1 TRBV11-2 TGTGCCAGCAGCCCATACAGGGGCGGGGTTGAAGCTTTCTTT CASSPYRGGVEAFF
- - TRBJ1-3 TRBV2 TGTGCCAGCATCGGCGGCAGGGCGGGAAACACCATATATTTT CASIGGRAGNTIYF
- - TRBJ1-2 TRBV6-1 TGTGCCAGCAGTGAAGCGCTTTCCTCGGGACAAATCTACACCTTC CASSEALSSGQIYTF
- few TRBJ1-4 TRBV6-1 TGTGCCAGCACCCCCGGGGCAACTAATGAAAAACTGTTTTTT CASTPGATNEKLFF
- - TRBJ2-7 TRBV27 TGTGCCAGCAGTTTACGGGCCTTCCAGGGCCCCTACGAGCAGTACTTC CASSLRAFQGPYEQYF
TRBD1 - TRBJ2-1 TRBV27 TGTGCCAGCAGTCCGACCGGGACAGGGGTGTACAATGAGCAGTTCTTC CASSPTGTGVYNEQFF
TRBD2 - TRBJ2-1 TRBV25-1 TGTGCCAGCAGTGAATCCCTGACTAGCGGGAGTAATGAGCAGTTCTTC CASSESLTSGSNEQFF
- - TRBJ2-2 TRBV6-5 TGTGCCAGCACCCCGGGGGTTCCCGGGGAGCTGTTTTTT CASTPGVPGELFF
- - TRBJ2-7 TRBV7-2 TGTGCCAGCAGCTTACCAGGGATCTACGAGCAGTACTTC CASSLPGIYEQYF
- - TRBJ1-3 TRBV7-9 TGTGCCAGCAGCTCTTTGGGGCACGCTGGAAACACCATATATTTT CASSSLGHAGNTIYF
- - TRBJ1-1 TRBV13 TGTGCCAGCGGCTTGGGGGGGAACACTGAAGCTTTCTTT CASGLGGNTEAFF
TRBD1 - TRBJ1-5 TRBV19 TGTGCCAGTAGTCCCTGGGACAGGGATGTTGCCCAGCATTTT CASSPWDRDVAQHF
- - TRBJ1-6 TRBV5-4 TGTGCCAGCAGCTCCAAGGGCAGGGGAAATTCACCCCTCCACTTT CASSSKGRGNSPLHF
- - TRBJ1-2 TRBV7-2 TGTGCCAGCGGGGCGGGACCCTATGGCTACACCTTC CASGAGPYGYTF
- - TRBJ2-7 TRBV30 TGTGCCTGGAGTGTACGGGTGACGCAGGGGAGAGAGCAGTACTTC CAWSVRVTQGREQYF
TRBD1 - TRBJ1-6 TRBV11-1 TGTGCCAGCATCAGGGACAGGACCGGGAATTCACCCCTCCACTTT CASIRDRTGNSPLHF
- once TRBJ1-1 TRBV10-3 TGTGCCATCAGTGAAGCAGGGATGAACACTGAAGCTTTCTTT CAISEAGMNTEAFF
TRBD1 - TRBJ1-2 TRBV19 TGTGCCAGTAGTATCACAGGGGTAGAATGGCGCTATGGCTACACCTTC CASSITGVEWRYGYTF